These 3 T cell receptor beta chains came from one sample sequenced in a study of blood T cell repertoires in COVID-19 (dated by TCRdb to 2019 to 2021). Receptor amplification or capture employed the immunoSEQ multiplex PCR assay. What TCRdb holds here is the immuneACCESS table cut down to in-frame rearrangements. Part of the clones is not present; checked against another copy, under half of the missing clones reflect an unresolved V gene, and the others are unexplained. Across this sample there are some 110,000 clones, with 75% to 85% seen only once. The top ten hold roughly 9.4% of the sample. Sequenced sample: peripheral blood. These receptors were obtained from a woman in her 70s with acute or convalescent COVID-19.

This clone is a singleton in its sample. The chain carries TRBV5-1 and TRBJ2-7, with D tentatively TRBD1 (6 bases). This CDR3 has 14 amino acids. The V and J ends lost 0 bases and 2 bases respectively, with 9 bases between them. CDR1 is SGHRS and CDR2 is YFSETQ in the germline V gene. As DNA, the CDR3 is TGCGCCAGCAGCTTGGGGGGGCCCACCTACGAGCAGTACTTC. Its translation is CASSLGGPTYEQYF.

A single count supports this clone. In nucleotides, the CDR3 is TGTGCCAGCAAAGAGGGGGGAGGACAGGGGTACGAGCAGTACTTC. Its protein product is CASKEGGGQGYEQYF. The chain has TRBV6-5 and TRBJ2-7; TRBD1 matches at 9 bases. V gave up 7 bases and J gave up 4 bases; unmatched junction bases: 11. This CDR3 comprises 15 residues. Germline assignment: CDR1 MNHEY and CDR2 SVGAGI.

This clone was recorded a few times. The CDR3 here is CASSQWTSGNVLDNEQFF. CDR3 in DNA: TGTGCCAGCAGCCAATGGACTAGCGGGAATGTATTGGACAATGAGCAGTTCTTC. The chain combines TRBV3-1 (or the pseudogene TRBV3-2) with TRBJ2-1; 12 bases agree with TRBD2. With 2 bases clipped from V and 5 bases from J, the junction kept 10 bases outside the gene matches. The CDR3 length is 18 residues. The germline V gene has CDR1 LGHDT and CDR2 YNNKEL (reference sequence).